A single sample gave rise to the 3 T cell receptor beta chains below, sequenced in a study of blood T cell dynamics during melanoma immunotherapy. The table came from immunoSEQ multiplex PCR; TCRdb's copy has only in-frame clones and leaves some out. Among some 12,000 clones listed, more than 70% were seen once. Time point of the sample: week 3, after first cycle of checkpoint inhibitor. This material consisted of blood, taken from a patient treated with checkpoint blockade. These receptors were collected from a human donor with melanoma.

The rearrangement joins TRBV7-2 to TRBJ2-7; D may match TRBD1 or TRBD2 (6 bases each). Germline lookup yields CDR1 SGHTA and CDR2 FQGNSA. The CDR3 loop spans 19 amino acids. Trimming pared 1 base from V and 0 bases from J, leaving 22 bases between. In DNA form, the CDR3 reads TGTGCCAGCAGCTTAGTATTCGGGGGACTGGGGGGCAGCTCCTACGAGCAGTACTTC. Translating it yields CASSLVFGGLGGSSYEQYF.

CDR3 protein: CASATRRGGNQPQHF. The DNA for the CDR3 is TGTGCCAGCGCGACACGGCGCGGGGGCAATCAGCCCCAGCATTTT. V is TRBV6-5 and J is TRBJ1-5; D gene ambiguous. CDR1 is MNHEY and CDR2 is SVGAGI in the germline V gene. Deletions cut 8 bases from V and 2 bases from J, with 16 bases between. The CDR3 contains 15 residues.

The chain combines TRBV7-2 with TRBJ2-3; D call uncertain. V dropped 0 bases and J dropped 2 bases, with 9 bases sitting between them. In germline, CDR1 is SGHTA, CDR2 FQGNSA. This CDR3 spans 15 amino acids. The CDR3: CASSLAGLTTDTQYF. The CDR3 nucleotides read TGTGCCAGCAGCTTAGCGGGGTTAACCACAGATACGCAGTATTTT.